Detailed here is one TCR beta chain. Its antigen remains unknown. The sample originates from a study of cytomegalovirus exposure and HLA in healthy donors. Study-level results: Researchers left out some V segments, among them TRBV6-2 and TRBV6-3, as indistinguishable.

Primers for the PCR totalled 60 Vbeta and 13 Jbeta. This table comes from immunoSEQ multiplex PCR, and its TCRdb copy is limited to in-frame clones, with some not included. The table lists about 160,000 clones, approximately 80% of them singletons. The CDR3 spans 17 residues. Germline V gene sequence: CDR1 LGHNA, CDR2 YNFKEQ. V shed 3 bases, J shed 3 bases, and the junction held 12 bases outside the gene matches. Sequences were obtained from PBMCs. The receptor comes from a woman under 30 in good health and CMV-seronegative. The chain recombines TRBV4-2 with TRBJ2-7; 9 nucleotides agree with TRBD1. CDR3 sequence: CASSHLGADRGLYEQYF. Here the CDR3 DNA reads TGTGCCAGCAGCCATCTGGGGGCGGACAGGGGCCTCTACGAGCAGTACTTC.